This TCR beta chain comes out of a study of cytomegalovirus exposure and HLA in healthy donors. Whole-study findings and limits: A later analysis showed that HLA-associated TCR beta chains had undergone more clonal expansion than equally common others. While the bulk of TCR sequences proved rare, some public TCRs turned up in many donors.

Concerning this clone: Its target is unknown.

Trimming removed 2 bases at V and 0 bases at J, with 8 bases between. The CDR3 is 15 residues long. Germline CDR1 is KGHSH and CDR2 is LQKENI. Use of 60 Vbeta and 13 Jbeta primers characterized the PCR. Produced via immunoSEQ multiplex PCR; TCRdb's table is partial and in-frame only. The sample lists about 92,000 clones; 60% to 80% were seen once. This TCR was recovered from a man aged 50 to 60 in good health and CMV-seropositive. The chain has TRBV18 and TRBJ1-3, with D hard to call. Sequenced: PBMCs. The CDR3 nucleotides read TGTGCCAGCTCACCAGGCCAGATCTCTGGAAACACCATATATTTT. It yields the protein CASSPGQISGNTIYF.